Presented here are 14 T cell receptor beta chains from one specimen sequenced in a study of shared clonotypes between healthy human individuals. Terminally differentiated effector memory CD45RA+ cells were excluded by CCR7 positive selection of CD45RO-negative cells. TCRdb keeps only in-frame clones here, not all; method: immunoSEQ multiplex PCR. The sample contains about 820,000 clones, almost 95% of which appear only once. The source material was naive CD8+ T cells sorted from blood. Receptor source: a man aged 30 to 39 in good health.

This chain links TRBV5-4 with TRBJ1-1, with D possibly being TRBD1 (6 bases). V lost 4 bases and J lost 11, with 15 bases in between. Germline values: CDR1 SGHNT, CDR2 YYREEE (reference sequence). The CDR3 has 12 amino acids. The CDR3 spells CASSKDSREAFF. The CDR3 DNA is TGTGCCAGCAGCAAGGACAGCCGCGAGGCTTTCTTT.

This CDR3 is CASSEELAGEKFF. CDR3 sequence (DNA): TGTGCCAGCAGTGAGGAACTAGCGGGGGAAAAGTTCTTC. The rearrangement links TRBV6-4 to TRBJ2-1; TRBD2 agrees at 11 bases. This CDR3 comprises 13 residues. Germline V gene sequence: CDR1 MRHNA, CDR2 SNTAGT. After removal of 3 bases from V and 14 bases from J, the junction contained 6 bases not matched to a gene.

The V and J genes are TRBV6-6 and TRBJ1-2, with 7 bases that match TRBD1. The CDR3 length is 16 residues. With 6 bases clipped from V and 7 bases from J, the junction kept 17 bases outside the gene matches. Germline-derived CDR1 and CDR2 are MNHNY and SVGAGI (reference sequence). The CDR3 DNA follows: TGTGCCAGCAGCCTTCCCGACAGGGTCGGCTTTCGTGGCTACACCTTC. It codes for CASSLPDRVGFRGYTF.

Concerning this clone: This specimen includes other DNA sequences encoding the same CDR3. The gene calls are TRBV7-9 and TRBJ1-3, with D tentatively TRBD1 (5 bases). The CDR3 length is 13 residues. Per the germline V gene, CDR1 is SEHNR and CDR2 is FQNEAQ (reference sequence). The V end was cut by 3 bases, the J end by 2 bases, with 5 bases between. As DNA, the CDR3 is TGTGCCAGCAGCTTGGGGCCTGGAAACACCATATATTTT. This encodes CASSLGPGNTIYF.

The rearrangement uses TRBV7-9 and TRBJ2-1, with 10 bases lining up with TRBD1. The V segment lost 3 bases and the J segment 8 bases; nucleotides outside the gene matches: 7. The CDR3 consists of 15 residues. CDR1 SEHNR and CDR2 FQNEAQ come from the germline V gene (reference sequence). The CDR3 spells CASSLLETGGHEQFF. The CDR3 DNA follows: TGTGCCAGCAGCTTGCTCGAGACAGGGGGCCATGAGCAGTTCTTC.

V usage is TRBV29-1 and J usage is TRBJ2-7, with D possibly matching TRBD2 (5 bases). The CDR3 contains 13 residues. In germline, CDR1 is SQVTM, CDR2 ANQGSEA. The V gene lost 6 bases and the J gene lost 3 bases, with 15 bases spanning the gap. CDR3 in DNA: TGCAGCGTGGGGAGCAGTATCGGCTACGAGCAGTACTTC. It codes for CSVGSSIGYEQYF.

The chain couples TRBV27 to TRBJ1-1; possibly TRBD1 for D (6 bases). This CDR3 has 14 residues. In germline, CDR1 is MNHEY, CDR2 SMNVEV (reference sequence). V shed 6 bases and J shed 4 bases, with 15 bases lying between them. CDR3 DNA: TGTGCCAGCAGGAACGGGGGCGAAGGCACTGAAGCTTTCTTT. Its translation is CASRNGGEGTEAFF.

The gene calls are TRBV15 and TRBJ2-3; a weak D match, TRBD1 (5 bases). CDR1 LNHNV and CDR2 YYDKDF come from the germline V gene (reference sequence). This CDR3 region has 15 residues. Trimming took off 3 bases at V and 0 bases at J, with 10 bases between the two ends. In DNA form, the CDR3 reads TGTGCCACCAGCAGTCGGACAAGAAGCACAGATACGCAGTATTTT. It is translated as CATSSRTRSTDTQYF. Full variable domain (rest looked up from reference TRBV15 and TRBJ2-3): DAMVIQNPRYQVTQFGKPVTLSCSQTLNHNVMYWYQQKSSQAPKLLFHYYDKDFNNEADTPDNFQSRRPNTSFCFLDIRSPGLGDTAMYLCATSSRTRSTDTQYFGPGTRLTVL.

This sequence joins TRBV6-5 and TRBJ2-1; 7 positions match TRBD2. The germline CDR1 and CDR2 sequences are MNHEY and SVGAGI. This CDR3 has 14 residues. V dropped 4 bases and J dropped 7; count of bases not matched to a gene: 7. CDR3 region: CASSSGGSWNEQFF. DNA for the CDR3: TGTGCCAGCAGTTCCGGCGGGAGTTGGAATGAGCAGTTCTTC.

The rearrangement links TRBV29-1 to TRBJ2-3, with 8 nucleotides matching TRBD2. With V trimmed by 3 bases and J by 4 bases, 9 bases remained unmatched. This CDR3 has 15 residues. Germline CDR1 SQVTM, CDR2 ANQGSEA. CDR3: CSVEPGLVFADTQYF. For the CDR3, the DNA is TGCAGCGTTGAGCCGGGACTAGTCTTCGCAGATACGCAGTATTTT.

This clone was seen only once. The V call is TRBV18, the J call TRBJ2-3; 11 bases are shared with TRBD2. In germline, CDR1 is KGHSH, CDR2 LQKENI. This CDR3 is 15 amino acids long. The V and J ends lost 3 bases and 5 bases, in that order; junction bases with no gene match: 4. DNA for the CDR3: TGTGCCAGCTCACCGTTAGGACTAGCGGGAGATACGCAGTATTTT. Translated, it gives CASSPLGLAGDTQYF.

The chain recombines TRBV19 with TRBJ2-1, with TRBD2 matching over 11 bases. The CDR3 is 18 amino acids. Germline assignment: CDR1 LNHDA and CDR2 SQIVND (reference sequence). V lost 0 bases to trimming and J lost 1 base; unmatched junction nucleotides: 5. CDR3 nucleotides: TGTGCCAGTAGTATAGATCTAGCGGGAGGCGAATCCTACAATGAGCAGTTCTTC. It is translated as CASSIDLAGGESYNEQFF.

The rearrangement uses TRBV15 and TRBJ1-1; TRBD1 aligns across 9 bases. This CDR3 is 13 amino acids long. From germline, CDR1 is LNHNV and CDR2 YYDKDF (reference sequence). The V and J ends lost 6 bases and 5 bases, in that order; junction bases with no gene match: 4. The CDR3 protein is CATRDRGSTEAFF. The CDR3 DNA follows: TGTGCCACCAGAGACAGGGGGAGTACTGAAGCTTTCTTT.

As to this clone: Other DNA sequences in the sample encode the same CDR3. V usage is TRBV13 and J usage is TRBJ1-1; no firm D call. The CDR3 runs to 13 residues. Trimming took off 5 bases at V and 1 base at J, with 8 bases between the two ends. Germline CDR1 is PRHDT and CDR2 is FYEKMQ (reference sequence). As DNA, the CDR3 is TGTGCCAGCAGCCTCGGCGGGAACACTGAAGCTTTCTTT. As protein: CASSLGGNTEAFF.